Presented here are 10 T cell receptor beta chains from one specimen sequenced in a study of blood T cell repertoires in COVID-19. Generated by immunoSEQ multiplex PCR, the TCRdb table keeps only in-frame clones and is missing some. The sample shows 150,000 or so clones, about 90% of them seen only once. Sequencing was carried out using peripheral blood. Source of these receptors: a man over 45 with acute or convalescent COVID-19.

The chain uses TRBV28 and TRBJ2-2; TRBD2 agrees at 9 bases. The length of the CDR3 is 15 residues. Germline V gene data show CDR1 as MDHEN and CDR2 as SYDVKM. Germline trimming cut 6 bases from V and 2 bases from J; bases unmatched to any gene: 4. In DNA form, the CDR3 reads TGTGCCAGCAGAACCGGGACTAGCAACACCGGGGAGCTGTTTTTT. Translation: CASRTGTSNTGELFF.

Worth noting for this clone: One junction end does not reproduce the germline sequence, and a read error may be involved. This chain uses TRBV7-2 with TRBJ1-1; TRBD1 is a possible D gene (6 bases). Germline-derived CDR1 and CDR2 are SGHTA and FQGNSA. The CDR3 covers 15 residues. The CDR3 reads CASRLGPTGNTEAFF. For the CDR3, the DNA is TGTGCCAGCAGGTTAGGACCGACAGGGAACACTGAAGCTTTCTTT.

The CDR3 region is CAISESAGNYGYTF. The CDR3, as DNA: TGTGCCATCAGTGAGTCCGCGGGGAACTATGGCTACACCTTC. The genes are TRBV10-3 and TRBJ1-2; D unresolved. The CDR3 runs to 14 residues. V shed 0 bases and J shed 2 bases, with 7 bases lying between them. The germline V gene encodes CDR1 ENHRY and CDR2 SYGVKD.

The chain employs TRBV18 and TRBJ1-1; tentatively, D is TRBD1 (5 bases). V gave up 5 bases and J gave up 3 bases, with 13 bases separating them. The CDR3 consists of 14 residues. Germline CDR1 KGHSH, CDR2 LQKENI. This CDR3 reads CASSSSRVDTEAFF. The CDR3 region has the DNA TGTGCCAGCTCAAGTTCCAGGGTGGACACTGAAGCTTTCTTT.

This chain joins TRBV11-1 and TRBJ2-1; tentatively, D is TRBD2 (5 bases). Germline V gene sequence: CDR1 SGHAT, CDR2 FQDESV (reference sequence). This CDR3 comprises 13 residues. Trimming shortened V by 3 bases and J by 5 bases, and 8 bases separated the two germline ends. For the CDR3, the DNA is TGTGCCAGCAGCTTGGTCGGGGACAATGAGCAGTTCTTC. Translating gives CASSLVGDNEQFF.

The chain couples TRBV24-1 to TRBJ2-1; TRBD1 matches at 8 bases. The V and J ends lost 2 bases and 0 bases, in that order; junction bases with no gene match: 8. CDR3 length: 18 amino acids. Germline V lookup: CDR1 KGHDR, CDR2 SFDVKD. The CDR3 protein is CATSDSPGQGLSYNEQFF. The CDR3, as DNA: TGTGCCACCAGTGATTCTCCCGGACAGGGACTCTCCTACAATGAGCAGTTCTTC.

The CDR3 DNA reads as TGTGCCAGCACCCTCCTTGGCGCCCAAGGGGATTACAATGAGCAGTTCTTC. This gives the protein CASTLLGAQGDYNEQFF. This rearrangement joins TRBV3-1 (or the pseudogene TRBV3-2) to TRBJ2-1; maybe TRBD1 (5 bases). This CDR3 is built from 17 residues. CDR1 and CDR2 (germline): LGHDT, YNNKEL (reference sequence). The V end lost 7 bases, the J end lost 4 bases, and 23 bases lay between the germline ends.

The rearrangement links TRBV4-1 to TRBJ2-7; 12 positions match TRBD2. The CDR3 extends over 19 amino acids. Germline loops: CDR1 MGHRA, CDR2 YSYEKL. The junction had 12 bases not matched to a gene; V was cut back by 0 bases and J by 3 bases. This CDR3 is CASSQDRLGLAGPGYEQYF. The CDR3 coding sequence is TGCGCCAGCAGCCAAGATCGCTTAGGACTAGCGGGACCCGGCTACGAGCAGTACTTC.

CDR3 loop: CASSQVEGREQYV. DNA for the CDR3: TGTGCCAGCAGCCAGGTGGAGGGGCGCGAGCAGTACGTC. The V call is TRBV5-4, the J call TRBJ2-7; tentative D call: TRBD2 (6 bases). Germline CDR1 reads SGHNT; CDR2 reads YYREEE (reference sequence). The CDR3 consists of 13 residues. Between the trimmed V and J ends, which lost 4 bases and 6 bases, there was a span of 14 bases.

V gene TRBV18 combines with J gene TRBJ2-3, with unresolved D. Germline values: CDR1 KGHSH, CDR2 LQKENI. This CDR3 contains 14 residues. V was shortened by 4 bases and J by 0 bases, with 8 bases between the two germline ends. CDR3 nucleotide sequence: TGTGCCAGCTCACTCCGTACTAGCACAGATACGCAGTATTTT. This translates into CASSLRTSTDTQYF. Looking up the rest from reference TRBV18 and TRBJ2-3 gives the full variable domain: NAGVMQNPRHLVRRRGQEARLRCSPMKGHSHVYWYRQLPEEGLKFMVYLQKENIIDESGMPKERFSAEFPKEGPSILRIQQVVRGDSAAYFCASSLRTSTDTQYFGPGTRLTVL.